These 4 T cell receptor beta chains came from one sample sequenced in a study of sequential checkpoint blockade in melanoma. Using immunoSEQ multiplex PCR, the repertoire was profiled, and TCRdb retains in-frame clones only, with some absent. The sample includes about 2,900 clones, roughly 19% of them seen just once. Treatment given: randomized to nivolumab then ipilimumab (arm A) or the reverse (arm B). This material consisted of tumor tissue (inferred from file names), taken from a patient given nivolumab and ipilimumab in sequence. The receptors stem from a human donor with melanoma.

The rearrangement joins TRBV6-7 to TRBJ2-7; D unresolved. TRBV6-7 is noted as an ORF with a role that remains uncertain. This CDR3 has 11 residues. V was pared by 2 bases and J by 10 bases, with 9 bases between. CDR3 loop: CASSYQGLQYF. CDR3 nucleotide sequence: TGTGCCAGCAGTTACCAAGGCCTCCAGTACTTC.

This clone is medium-sized by share. This chain joins TRBV11-3 and TRBJ2-3; TRBD2 is a possible D gene (5 bases). The CDR3 has 15 amino acids. The V and J ends lost 7 bases and 6 bases respectively, with 20 bases between them. Germline CDR1 SGHNT, CDR2 YENEEA. For the CDR3, the DNA is TGTGCCAGCACTCTCGGGGAATCTGCGGCCGATACGCAGTATTTT. Amino acids: CASTLGESAADTQYF.

The chain has TRBV6-8 and TRBJ2-7, with 10 bases fitting TRBD1. From germline, CDR1 is MNHGY and CDR2 SAAAGT. The CDR3 is 15 amino acids. V dropped 6 bases and J dropped 13; count of bases not matched to a gene: 18. CDR3 nucleotide sequence: TGTGCCAGCAGCTCTCCGGGACAGGGGATTTCCTTCTTCTACTTC. Residues: CASSSPGQGISFFYF.

The rearrangement joins TRBV19 to TRBJ2-1; TRBD1 matches at 7 bases. Germline CDR1 and CDR2: LNHDA and SQIVND (reference sequence). The ends lost 3 bases at V and 10 bases at J; junction bases unmatched: 12. The length of the CDR3 is 15 residues. For the CDR3, the DNA is TGTGCCAGTAGTATCGGCCAGGGGGTTTTCAACGAGCAGTTCTTC. Translating it yields CASSIGQGVFNEQFF.